This TCR beta chain was identified in a study of blood T cell repertoires in COVID-19. Study at large: Samples representing acute and convalescent COVID-19 were sourced from the United States, Italy and Spain. The analysed material was cDNA or gDNA that came from T cells, B-cell-depleted T cells, or PBMCs.

The CDR3 contains 17 residues. CDR1 and CDR2 (germline): MNHNY, SVGAGI (reference sequence). J lost 7 bases, V lost 5 bases, and 15 bases had no gene match. Per the original data handling: Reference gene primer amplification in the assay estimated nucleated cell counts. The protocol was immunoSEQ multiplex PCR, while the TCRdb copy is restricted to in-frame clones and leaves out a portion. That table supplies the V and J calls and clone size; D and trimming were determined from the DNA. Found here are over 100,000 clones, roughly 82% of them singletons; the top ten hold 26%. This clonotype was sampled from a man aged 60 to 75 with acute or convalescent COVID-19. J is TRBJ1-4 and V is TRBV6-6; TRBD1 matches 8 bases. The specimen was peripheral blood. This CDR3 reads CASSLAPRDRWPEKLFF. The CDR3 bases are TGTGCCAGCAGTCTCGCCCCCCGGGACAGGTGGCCTGAAAAACTGTTTTTT.